The table lists the clone carrying this T cell receptor (beta chain) with a count of one. Using immunoSEQ multiplex PCR, the repertoire was profiled, and TCRdb retains in-frame clones only, with some absent. The data show fewer than 300,000 clones, just over 90% seen once. The V gene's germline CDR1 is SGHRS and CDR2 YFSETQ. V gave up 0 bases and J gave up 2 bases, with 9 bases separating them. This CDR3 has 15 amino acids. The data are from a study of blood T cell repertoires in COVID-19. Cohorts were assigned according to the clinical history that participants reported. Sequenced input: PBMCs or T cells enriched from blood (not recorded which). The chain is built from TRBV5-1 and TRBJ1-3; the D is unclear. This TCR came from a woman in her forties with acute COVID-19. As DNA, the CDR3 is TGCGCCAGCAGCTTGGCGACTGATACTGGAAACACCATATATTTT. As protein: CASSLATDTGNTIYF.